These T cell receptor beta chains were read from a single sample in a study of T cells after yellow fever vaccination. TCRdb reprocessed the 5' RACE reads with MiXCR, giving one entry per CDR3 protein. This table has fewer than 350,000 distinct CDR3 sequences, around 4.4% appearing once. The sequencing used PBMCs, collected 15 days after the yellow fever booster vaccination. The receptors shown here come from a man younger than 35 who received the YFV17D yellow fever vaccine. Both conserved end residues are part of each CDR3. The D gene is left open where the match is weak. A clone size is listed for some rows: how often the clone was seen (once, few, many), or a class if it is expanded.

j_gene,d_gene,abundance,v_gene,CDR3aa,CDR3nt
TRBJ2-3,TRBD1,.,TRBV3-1,CASSPWTGGTDTQYF,TGTGCCAGCAGCCCTTGGACAGGGGGCACAGATACGCAGTATTTT
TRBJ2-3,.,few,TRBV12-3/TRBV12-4,CASSLIRGADTQYF,TGTGCCAGCAGTTTAATTAGGGGAGCAGATACGCAGTATTTT
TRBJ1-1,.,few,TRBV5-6,CASSPSGRPNTEAFF,TGTGCCAGCAGTCCCTCGGGAAGGCCGAACACTGAAGCTTTCTTT
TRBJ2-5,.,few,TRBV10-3,CAISESAGHYQETQYF,TGTGCCATCAGTGAGTCGGCGGGTCACTACCAAGAGACCCAGTACTTC
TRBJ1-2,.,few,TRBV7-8,CASSLKSRNLGGYTF,TGTGCCAGCAGCTTAAAGTCACGTAACTTAGGAGGCTACACCTTC
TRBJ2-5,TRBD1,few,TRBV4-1,CASSQPGTGQETQYF,TGCGCCAGCAGCCAGCCCGGGACAGGGCAAGAGACCCAGTACTTC
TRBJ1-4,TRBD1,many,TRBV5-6,CASSLEGAWEKLFF,TGTGCCAGCAGCTTGGAGGGGGCGTGGGAAAAACTGTTTTTT
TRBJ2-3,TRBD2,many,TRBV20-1,CSILAGDRGTDTQYF,TGCAGTATCCTAGCGGGGGATCGCGGCACAGATACGCAGTATTTT
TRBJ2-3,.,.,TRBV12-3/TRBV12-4,CASRTHSTGGPTDTQYF,TGTGCCAGCAGGACCCACTCGACAGGAGGTCCCACAGATACGCAGTATTTT
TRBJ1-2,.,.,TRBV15,CATSRANAEDGYTF,TGTGCCACCAGCAGAGCAAACGCGGAAGATGGCTACACCTTC
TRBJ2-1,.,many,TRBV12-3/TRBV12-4,CASRRAGAPGEQFF,TGTGCCAGCAGGAGGGCGGGGGCCCCCGGTGAGCAGTTCTTC
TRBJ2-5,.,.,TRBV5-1,CASSFGNQETQYF,TGCGCCAGCAGCTTTGGGAACCAAGAGACCCAGTACTTC
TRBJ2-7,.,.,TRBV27,CASRRTPAYEQYF,TGTGCCAGCAGGAGGACACCGGCCTACGAGCAGTACTTC
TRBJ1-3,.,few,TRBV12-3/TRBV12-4,CASSMSSGNTIYF,TGTGCCAGCAGTATGAGCTCTGGAAACACCATATATTTT
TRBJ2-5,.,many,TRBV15,CATSTRLEILQETQYF,TGTGCCACCAGCACCAGACTAGAAATTTTACAAGAGACCCAGTACTTC
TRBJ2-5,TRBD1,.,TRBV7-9,CASSLIDEDRVGTQYF,TGTGCCAGCAGCTTAATCGACGAGGACAGGGTAGGGACCCAGTACTTC
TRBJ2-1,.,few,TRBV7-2,CASSLARLWGYNEQFF,TGTGCCAGCAGCTTAGCGCGGTTGTGGGGATACAATGAGCAGTTCTTC
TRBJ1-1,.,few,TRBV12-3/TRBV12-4,CASSLNSQVTEAFF,TGTGCCAGCAGTTTGAACAGTCAAGTCACTGAAGCTTTCTTT
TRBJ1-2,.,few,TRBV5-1,CASSDTGPAGYTF,TGCGCCAGCAGTGACACCGGGCCGGCGGGCTACACCTTC
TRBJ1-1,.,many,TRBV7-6,CASSPWGTEAFF,TGTGCCAGCAGCCCTTGGGGCACTGAAGCTTTCTTT
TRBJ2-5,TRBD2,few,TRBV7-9,CASSRNTLSGGATQYF,TGTGCCAGCAGCCGAAACACCCTTAGCGGGGGGGCGACCCAGTACTTC
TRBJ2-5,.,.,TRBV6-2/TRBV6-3,CASSYPRGGLQETQYF,TGTGCCAGCAGTTACCCTAGGGGGGGGCTCCAAGAGACCCAGTACTTC
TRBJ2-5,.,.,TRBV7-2,CASSLKIQETQYF,TGTGCCAGCAGCTTAAAAATCCAAGAGACCCAGTACTTC
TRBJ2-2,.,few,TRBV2,CASSGGELFF,TGTGCCAGCTCAGGCGGGGAGCTGTTTTTT
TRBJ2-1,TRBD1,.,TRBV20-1,CSARILRDRHNEQFF,TGCAGTGCTAGAATTCTCCGGGACAGACACAATGAGCAGTTCTTC
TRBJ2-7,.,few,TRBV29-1,CSVEQQGGEQYF,TGCAGCGTTGAACAACAGGGAGGTGAGCAGTACTTC
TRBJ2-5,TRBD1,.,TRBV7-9,CASSGTEEGTQYF,TGTGCCAGCAGCGGGACAGAGGAAGGGACCCAGTACTTC
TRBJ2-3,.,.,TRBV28,CASSFRSWPTDTQYF,TGTGCCAGCAGCTTCCGGAGTTGGCCCACAGATACGCAGTATTTT
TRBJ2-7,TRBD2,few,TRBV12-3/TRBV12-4,CASSLRSGTSYEQYF,TGTGCCAGCAGTTTACGCTCCGGGACTAGCTACGAGCAGTACTTC
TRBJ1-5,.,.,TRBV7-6,CASSLSLNQPQHF,TGTGCCAGCAGCTTAAGCTTGAATCAGCCCCAGCATTTT
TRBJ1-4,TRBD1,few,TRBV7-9,CASSLPGQENEKLFF,TGTGCCAGCAGCTTACCGGGACAGGAGAATGAAAAACTGTTTTTT
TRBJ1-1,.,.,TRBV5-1,CASSLSPTRGTEAFF,TGCGCCAGCAGCTTGTCCCCTACGCGGGGAACTGAAGCTTTCTTT
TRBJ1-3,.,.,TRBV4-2,CASSQAPSRGSGNTIYF,TGTGCCAGCAGCCAGGCCCCGTCCAGGGGCTCTGGAAACACCATATATTTT
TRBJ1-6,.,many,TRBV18,CASSRVGSPLHF,TGTGCCAGCTCCCGAGTGGGGTCACCCCTCCACTTT
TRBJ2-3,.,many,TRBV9,CASSVDYSRADTQYF,TGTGCCAGCAGCGTAGACTACTCCAGGGCAGATACGCAGTATTTT
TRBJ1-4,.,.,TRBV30,CAWSGPSEKLFF,TGTGCCTGGAGTGGCCCAAGTGAAAAACTGTTTTTT
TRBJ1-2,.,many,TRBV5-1,CASSLSQNYGYTF,TGCGCCAGCAGCTTAAGTCAGAACTATGGCTACACCTTC
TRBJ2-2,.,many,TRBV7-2,CASSPWAGSGELFF,TGTGCCAGCAGCCCGTGGGCAGGATCCGGGGAGCTGTTTTTT
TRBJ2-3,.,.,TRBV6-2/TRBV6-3,CASSYRDTHTDTQYF,TGTGCCAGCAGTTACAGGGACACACACACAGATACGCAGTATTTT
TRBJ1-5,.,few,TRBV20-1,CSTDGLERPHNQPQHF,TGCAGTACTGACGGACTCGAACGCCCCCACAATCAGCCCCAGCATTTT